The entry below describes one T cell receptor beta chain. The antigen is not known. TCRdb's copy holds only in-frame clones and misses some; the assay was immunoSEQ multiplex PCR. Of 100,000 to 150,000 clones listed, approximately 88% are singletons. Germline CDR1 MNHEY, CDR2 SVGAGI. Between the trimmed V and J ends, which lost 4 bases and 2 bases, there was a span of 11 bases. There are 14 residues in the CDR3. These data come from a study of T cell responses to AZD1222 COVID-19 vaccine. The overall study: Second doses were pooled across both intervals (about 4 or about 12 weeks).

The study, taken as a whole, reports: Repertoires in all cases were sampled only once the peak T cell response had passed. Regions 160-218 and 743-854 dominated among vaccine-associated CD4 TCRs spanning spike.

This rearrangement joins TRBV6-5 to TRBJ1-2; a possible D gene is TRBD1 (5 bases). The receptor's source is an adult in good health. The sequencing here drew on peripheral blood, taken on day 0 of AZD1222 vaccination. The CDR3 reads CASSFNQGNYGYTF. As DNA, the CDR3 is TGTGCCAGCAGTTTCAATCAGGGAAACTATGGCTACACCTTC.